This TCR beta chain was profiled in a study of blood T cell repertoires in COVID-19. Overall study: The cDNA or gDNA used as material had been derived from T cells, B-cell-depleted T cells, or PBMCs.

Donors were grouped by their self-reported clinical history. Cohort 3 recovery required two negative PCRs, clearance, or symptom resolution. V lost 0 bases to trimming and J lost 4 bases, with 13 bases between them. The length of the CDR3 is 16 residues. Per germline, CDR1 LNHNV and CDR2 YYDKDF (reference sequence). Method: immunoSEQ multiplex PCR; TCRdb's copy keeps in-frame clones and lacks some. This sample has more than 110,000 clones; over 65% occur once, and the top ten carry 6%. The V and J genes are TRBV15 and TRBJ2-1; D might be TRBD1 (6 bases). This sequence was found in a woman between 50 and 59 years old who had recovered from COVID-19. Sequences were obtained from PBMCs or T cells enriched from blood (not recorded which). CDR3 DNA: TGTGCCACCAGCAGAGATGGGGGCCATCTATACAATGAGCAGTTCTTC. Its protein is CATSRDGGHLYNEQFF.